Each of the 26 T cell receptor beta chains below was sequenced from the same sample in a study of lymphopenia after photon versus proton radiotherapy. Libraries were prepared by immunoSEQ multiplex PCR; TCRdb keeps only in-frame clonotypes and omits some of them. The sample has about 160,000 clones, about nine tenths seen once. The input for sequencing was peripheral blood, taken from a patient treated with photon-based radiotherapy. These receptors were obtained from a man in his forties or fifties with gastric cancer.

The genes are TRBV18 and TRBJ2-7; the D call may be TRBD1 or TRBD2 (5 bases each). Between the trimmed V and J ends, which lost 3 bases and 4 bases, there was a span of 10 bases. This CDR3 spans 13 amino acids. Looked up from germline, CDR1 is KGHSH and CDR2 is LQKENI. CDR3 nucleotide sequence: TGTGCCAGCTCACCTCAGGGAGAGTACGAGCAGTACTTC. The encoded protein is CASSPQGEYEQYF.

J is TRBJ2-2 and V is TRBV5-4; D may match TRBD1 or TRBD2 (5 bases each). The germline V gene encodes CDR1 SGHNT and CDR2 YYREEE (reference sequence). The CDR3 has 18 residues. The ends were cut back, 4 bases at V and 0 bases at J, with 19 bases in the middle. CDR3 DNA sequence: TGTGCCAGCAGCCCATGGGGACGAGGAACCACGAACACCGGGGAGCTGTTTTTT. Its translation: CASSPWGRGTTNTGELFF. Full variable domain (outside the CDR3, taken from reference TRBV5-4 and TRBJ2-2): ETGVTQSPTHLIKTRGQQVTLRCSSQSGHNTVSWYQQALGQGPQFIFQYYREEENGRGNFPPRFSGLQFPNYSSELNVNALELDDSALYLCASSPWGRGTTNTGELFFGEGSRLTVL.

This chain joins TRBV5-8 and TRBJ2-6, with a possible D match to TRBD1 (6 bases). Trimming removed 7 bases at V and 0 bases at J, with 17 bases between. Germline loops: CDR1 SGHTS, CDR2 YDEGEE. The CDR3 length is 17 residues. The CDR3 loop reads CASGDPRGGSGANVLTF. Here the CDR3 DNA reads TGTGCCAGCGGGGACCCCAGGGGTGGCTCTGGGGCCAACGTCCTGACTTTC.

This clone was detected only a few times. This chain connects TRBV27 to TRBJ2-7; TRBD2 agrees at 13 bases. The CDR3 extends over 16 amino acids. V shed 4 bases, J shed 3 bases, and the junction held 6 bases outside the gene matches. Germline V lookup: CDR1 MNHEY, CDR2 SMNVEV (reference sequence). The DNA for the CDR3 is TGTGCCAGCAGTTCGCGGACTAGCGGGAGTCTCTACGAGCAGTACTTC. The encoded protein is CASSSRTSGSLYEQYF.

V usage is TRBV12-5 and J usage is TRBJ2-5; D call uncertain. The CDR3 length is 14 residues. CDR1 is LGHNT and CDR2 is FRNRAP in the germline V gene. Trimming removed 3 bases from V and 5 bases from J, with 13 bases in between. The CDR3 reads CASGLFPLLETQYF. The CDR3 coding sequence is TGTGCTAGTGGTTTATTCCCCCTCCTGGAGACCCAGTACTTC.

The chain uses TRBV25-1 and TRBJ2-3, with TRBD1 identical over 8 bases. The V segment lost 6 bases and the J segment 5 bases; nucleotides outside the gene matches: 7. CDR3 length equals 14 residues. CDR1 and CDR2 (germline): MGHDK, SYGVNS. The CDR3 DNA sequence: TGTGCCAGCAGCCCAGGGGGCCTAGGAGATACGCAGTATTTT. Translated, it gives CASSPGGLGDTQYF.

This chain uses TRBV18 with TRBJ1-1; perhaps TRBD1 as D (6 bases). The CDR3 is made up of 15 amino acids. Trimming shortened V by 3 bases and J by 4 bases, and 15 bases separated the two germline ends. The germline gives CDR1 KGHSH, CDR2 LQKENI. CDR3 in amino acids: CASSPEQGRGTEAFF. DNA for the CDR3: TGTGCCAGCTCACCCGAACAGGGTCGGGGCACTGAAGCTTTCTTT.

This clone was seen once. The chain joins TRBV2 to TRBJ1-5; no firm D call. The CDR3 sequence is 16 residues long. V was shortened by 5 bases and J by 4 bases, with 18 bases between the two germline ends. The V gene's germline CDR1 is SNHLY and CDR2 FYNNEI. CDR3 sequence reads: CASSSRANSGNQPQHF. CDR3 coding DNA: TGTGCCAGCAGTTCGCGCGCCAACAGCGGGAATCAGCCCCAGCATTTT.

The rearrangement joins TRBV7-9 to TRBJ2-3; no firm D call. CDR1 and CDR2 (germline): SEHNR, FQNEAQ (reference sequence). V was trimmed by 4 bases and J by 1 base, leaving 6 bases between them. The length of the CDR3 is 13 residues. DNA of the CDR3: TGTGCCAGCAGCTCGATGGGCACAGATACGCAGTATTTT. Translation gives CASSSMGTDTQYF.

The genes are TRBV7-6 and TRBJ1-4, with TRBD1 as a possible D gene (5 bases). This CDR3 region has 17 residues. Germline V gene sequence: CDR1 SGHVS, CDR2 FNYEAQ. Between the trimmed V and J ends, which lost 5 bases and 0 bases, there was a span of 16 bases. CDR3 protein: CASSPTGTEATNEKLFF. The CDR3 DNA is TGTGCCAGCAGCCCAACCGGGACGGAAGCAACTAATGAAAAACTGTTTTTT.

V usage is TRBV5-6 and J usage is TRBJ1-5; no clear D. The germline CDR1 and CDR2 sequences are SGHDT and YYEEEE. Deletions cut 1 base from V and 5 bases from J, with 10 bases between. This CDR3 is built from 14 residues. The CDR3 DNA is TGTGCCAGCAGCTTGCCTGACGGTTATCAGCCCCAGCATTTT. It encodes CASSLPDGYQPQHF.

The table lists this clone with a count of one. J is TRBJ2-2 and V is TRBV30, with D perhaps matching TRBD1 (6 bases). The V gene lost 1 base and the J gene lost 4 bases, with 13 bases spanning the gap. This CDR3 is built from 15 residues. The germline V gene encodes CDR1 GTSNPN and CDR2 SVGIG (reference sequence). The CDR3 spells CAWSALQTGTGELFF. The CDR3 DNA reads TGTGCCTGGAGTGCCCTCCAGACAGGCACCGGGGAGCTGTTTTTT.

This chain uses TRBV18 with TRBJ1-5; D may be TRBD1 (5 bases). From germline, CDR1 is KGHSH and CDR2 LQKENI. Trimming removed 0 bases at V and 4 bases at J, with 13 bases between. The CDR3 has 16 amino acids. CDR3 coding DNA: TGTGCCAGCTCACCACCGGGGGACTTCACAAATCAGCCCCAGCATTTT. Translating gives CASSPPGDFTNQPQHF.

The chain joins TRBV6-5 to TRBJ2-3; TRBD1 aligns across 7 bases. The J segment lost 6 bases and the V segment lost 5 bases, leaving 11 bases of the junction unmatched. From germline, CDR1 is MNHEY and CDR2 SVGAGI. The CDR3 is 15 residues long. Here the CDR3 reads CASSTTGDTADTQYF. Here the CDR3 DNA reads TGTGCCAGCAGTACTACAGGGGATACCGCGGATACGCAGTATTTT.

This clone was seen a few times. This chain uses TRBV29-1 with TRBJ2-1; D remains unclear. V lost 8 bases, J lost 0 bases, and 20 bases lay in between. This CDR3 contains 16 residues. Germline V CDR1 and CDR2: SQVTM, ANQGSEA. The DNA for the CDR3 is TGCAGCTTAATTCCAGACGGATCTAGCTCCTACAATGAGCAGTTCTTC. It encodes CSLIPDGSSSYNEQFF.

The J gene is TRBJ2-7, the V gene TRBV5-4; 10 positions agree with TRBD2. Germline trimming cut 4 bases from V and 4 bases from J; bases unmatched to any gene: 11. From germline, CDR1 is SGHNT and CDR2 YYREEE (reference sequence). The CDR3 is 16 residues long. The CDR3 coding sequence is TGTGCCAGCAGCACCTGGGGGAGACTAGCGGGTTACGAGCAGTACTTC. Translated, it gives CASSTWGRLAGYEQYF.

The chain carries TRBV29-1 and TRBJ2-7, with 11 bases aligning to TRBD1. With V trimmed by 6 bases and J by 2 bases, 6 bases remained unmatched. Germline V gene lookup returns CDR1 SQVTM and CDR2 ANQGSEA. The CDR3 sequence is 14 residues long. CDR3 in amino acids: CSVSRDRGAYEQYF. DNA of the CDR3: TGCAGCGTGTCCCGGGACAGGGGGGCCTACGAGCAGTACTTC.

The chain uses TRBV10-3 and TRBJ2-1, with TRBD2 as a possible D gene (5 bases). V gave up 7 bases and J gave up 10 bases, with 23 bases separating them. This CDR3 has 15 amino acids. Germline values: CDR1 ENHRY, CDR2 SYGVKD. The DNA of the CDR3 is TGTGCCATCAAGGAGGACTCCACCTATACCGGGGAGCAGTTCTTC. This codes for CAIKEDSTYTGEQFF.

The chain links TRBV28 to TRBJ2-7, with 10 nucleotides matching TRBD1. The CDR3 extends over 16 amino acids. V shed 5 bases and J 6 bases; nucleotides not matched to a gene: 13. The V gene's germline CDR1 is MDHEN and CDR2 SYDVKM. The CDR3 sequence: CASSTRGRDRGFEQYF. CDR3 in DNA: TGTGCCAGCAGTACGAGGGGCCGGGACAGGGGCTTCGAGCAGTACTTC.

The chain combines TRBV5-1 with TRBJ2-1, with 8 bases lining up with TRBD2. J was trimmed by 1 base and V by 0 bases; bases with no gene match: 3. This CDR3 is 16 amino acids long. The germline gives CDR1 SGHRS, CDR2 YFSETQ. The CDR3 DNA sequence: TGCGCCAGCAGCTTGGAGAGCGGGAGATCCTACAATGAGCAGTTCTTC. This encodes CASSLESGRSYNEQFF.

The rearrangement joins TRBV5-6 to TRBJ1-1; D perhaps matches TRBD1 (5 bases). The ends were cut back, 0 bases at V and 4 bases at J, with 13 bases in the middle. The CDR3 is made up of 15 amino acids. The germline V gene encodes CDR1 SGHDT and CDR2 YYEEEE. CDR3 in amino acids: CASSLAGNLATEAFF. In DNA, the CDR3 is TGTGCCAGCAGCTTGGCAGGGAATTTGGCCACTGAAGCTTTCTTT.

This clone has a single count. The V and J genes are TRBV27 and TRBJ1-1; no clear D. CDR1 and CDR2 (germline): MNHEY, SMNVEV (reference sequence). The CDR3 covers 14 residues. Trimming shortened V by 5 bases and J by 1 base, and 11 bases separated the two germline ends. The CDR3 is CASSPRGTNTEAFF. CDR3 DNA sequence: TGTGCCAGCAGTCCCAGAGGTACGAACACTGAAGCTTTCTTT.

The chain uses TRBV27 and TRBJ1-4; 7 nucleotides agree with TRBD1. The germline V gene encodes CDR1 MNHEY and CDR2 SMNVEV (reference sequence). The CDR3 has 16 amino acids. V dropped 5 bases and J dropped 7; count of bases not matched to a gene: 13. Here the CDR3 DNA reads TGTGCCAGCAGTCCTGGGGGAGGGACAGTCGGTGAAAAACTGTTTTTT. Encoded protein: CASSPGGGTVGEKLFF.

The chain uses TRBV19 and TRBJ1-4, with 7 bases fitting TRBD1. In germline, CDR1 is LNHDA, CDR2 SQIVND (reference sequence). The CDR3 is made up of 14 amino acids. The trim removed 5 bases at V and 13 bases at J, leaving 13 bases unmatched. The CDR3, as DNA: TGTGCCAGTAGTGTTGACAGGGTTTTTGATGGACTGTTTTTT. It translates to CASSVDRVFDGLFF. Variable domain in full (rest from reference TRBV19 and TRBJ1-4): DGGITQSPKYLFRKEGQNVTLSCEQNLNHDAMYWYRQDPGQGLRLIYYSQIVNDFQKGDIAEGYSVSREKKESFPLTVTSAQKNPTAFYLCASSVDRVFDGLFFGSGTQLSVL.

This sequence joins TRBV19 and TRBJ2-1, with 14 bases aligning to TRBD2. With V trimmed by 9 bases and J by 8 bases, 3 bases remained unmatched. The V gene's germline CDR1 is LNHDA and CDR2 SQIVND (reference sequence). This CDR3 has 13 amino acids. CDR3 DNA sequence: TGTGCCAGCCGGGGACTAGCGGGAGATGAGCAGTTCTTC. As protein: CASRGLAGDEQFF. The variable domain in full, completed from reference TRBV19 and TRBJ2-1, reads DGGITQSPKYLFRKEGQNVTLSCEQNLNHDAMYWYRQDPGQGLRLIYYSQIVNDFQKGDIAEGYSVSREKKESFPLTVTSAQKNPTAFYLCASRGLAGDEQFFGPGTRLTVL.

The chain employs TRBV6-6 and TRBJ2-3, with 13 positions matching TRBD2. The germline V gene has CDR1 MNHNY and CDR2 SVGAGI (reference sequence). This CDR3 is built from 15 residues. J was trimmed by 3 bases and V by 5 bases; bases with no gene match: 2. CDR3 sequence: CASSRLAGGTDTQYF. The CDR3 DNA sequence: TGTGCCAGCAGTCGACTAGCGGGAGGAACAGATACGCAGTATTTT.